The 24 T cell receptor beta chains in this list originate from one sample, sequenced in a study of naive and memory T cell subsets. Four PCR rounds used nested alpha and beta constant region primers plus the SP2 primer. TCRdb re-called the 5' RACE reads through MiXCR, storing one row per CDR3 protein. The sample has about 57,000 distinct CDR3 sequences, about 8.3% seen once; the top ten hold just over 9.5%. An oligonucleotide containing a UMI was ligated to the 3' end of TCR cDNA. These receptors came from a female donor in good health.

This chain joins TRBV7-2 and TRBJ2-2; D is uncertain. The ends were cut back, 5 bases at V and 6 bases at J, with 16 bases in the middle. CDR3 length: 15 amino acids. The germline CDR1 and CDR2 sequences are SGHTA and FQGNSA. For the CDR3, the DNA is TGTGCCAGCAGCACCTACCCCCGACTGGCCGGGGAGCTGTTTTTT. Translation: CASSTYPRLAGELFF.

This clonotype occurred a few times. The rearrangement joins TRBV29-1 to TRBJ2-1; 12 positions match TRBD2. CDR3 length: 13 residues. Germline V gene lookup returns CDR1 SQVTM and CDR2 ANQGSEA. Trimming removed 6 bases from V and 8 bases from J; junction bases left unmatched: 5. The CDR3 spells CSVPGLAGDEQFF. In DNA, the CDR3 is TGCAGCGTACCGGGACTAGCGGGCGATGAGCAGTTCTTC.

The V and J genes are TRBV7-9 and TRBJ1-2, with D possibly TRBD1 on 5 matching bases. Trimming took 1 base from V and 7 from J, leaving 13 bases between them. This CDR3 is 14 amino acids long. Germline CDR1 reads SEHNR; CDR2 reads FQNEAQ (reference sequence). This chain's CDR3 is CASSLEGFVGGYTF. The CDR3 DNA is TGTGCCAGCAGCTTAGAGGGGTTTGTCGGTGGCTACACCTTC.

The V gene is TRBV2, the J gene TRBJ2-2; D possibly corresponds to TRBD2 (6 bases). This CDR3 has 14 amino acids. The V end lost 4 bases, the J end lost 6 bases, and 12 bases lay between the germline ends. Germline V gene lookup returns CDR1 SNHLY and CDR2 FYNNEI. CDR3 sequence reads: CASSANGGAGELFF. The CDR3 nucleotides are TGTGCCAGCAGTGCCAACGGCGGGGCCGGGGAGCTGTTTTTT. The entire variable domain, with the rest obtained from reference TRBV2 and TRBJ2-2, is as follows: EPEVTQTPSHQVTQMGQEVILRCVPISNHLYFYWYRQILGQKVEFLVSFYNNEISEKSEIFDDQFSVERPDGSNFTLKIRSTKLEDSAMYFCASSANGGAGELFFGEGSRLTVL.

This chain links TRBV11-1 with TRBJ2-7; D is perhaps TRBD1 (5 bases). This CDR3 has 15 residues. The ends were cut back, 5 bases at V and 2 bases at J, with 16 bases in the middle. Germline lookup yields CDR1 SGHAT and CDR2 FQDESV (reference sequence). The CDR3 bases are TGTGCCAGCAGCCACGACAGAGCCCAAACCTACGAGCAGTACTTC. Translation: CASSHDRAQTYEQYF.

The chain uses TRBV12-3 or TRBV12-4 and TRBJ2-1; 9 bases agree with TRBD1. The CDR3 runs 15 residues. V shed 6 bases and J 1 base; nucleotides not matched to a gene: 4. CDR3 in DNA: TGTGCCAGCAGGTTGGACAGGGGTTCCTACAATGAGCAGTTCTTC. Its protein is CASRLDRGSYNEQFF.

This clonotype was seen a handful of times. The chain recombines TRBV5-1 with TRBJ2-5; 9 positions match TRBD2. The germline gives CDR1 SGHRS, CDR2 YFSETQ. The CDR3 totals 16 residues. V was clipped by 0 bases and J by 5 bases; unmatched bases: 8. In nucleotides, the CDR3 is TGCGCCAGCAGCTTGGCATCTAGCGGGGTTACGGAGACCCAGTACTTC. Translated: CASSLASSGVTETQYF.

Ten or more counts support this clonotype. V and J are TRBV6-1 and TRBJ2-7; either TRBD1 or TRBD2 may fit D (5 bases each). Germline CDR1 is MNHNS and CDR2 is SASEGT. This CDR3 comprises 14 residues. Between the trimmed V and J ends, which lost 8 bases and 0 bases, there was a span of 14 bases. The CDR3 DNA sequence: TGTGCCAGCGGGGGACGTCGGCCCTCCTACGAGCAGTACTTC. Its translation is CASGGRRPSYEQYF.

This clonotype occurred many times. The V call is TRBV5-5, the J call TRBJ2-5, with D maybe TRBD2 (5 bases). V was shortened by 2 bases and J by 6 bases, with 17 bases between the two germline ends. Germline V gene sequence: CDR1 SGHKS, CDR2 YYEKEE (reference sequence). This CDR3 has 15 amino acids. CDR3 protein: CASSFPEPSGKTQYF. The CDR3 DNA reads as TGTGCCAGCAGCTTCCCGGAGCCCTCGGGGAAGACCCAGTACTTC. The whole variable domain, filled in from reference TRBV5-5 and TRBJ2-5, reads DAGVTQSPTHLIKTRGQQVTLRCSPISGHKSVSWYQQVLGQGPQFIFQYYEKEERGRGNFPDRFSARQFPNYSSELNVNALLLGDSALYLCASSFPEPSGKTQYFGPGTRLLVL.

The chain employs TRBV5-6 and TRBJ2-6; D is ambiguous. With 2 bases removed from V and 0 bases from J, the gap between germline ends came to 12 bases. This CDR3 comprises 17 residues. CDR1 SGHDT and CDR2 YYEEEE come from the germline V gene. The CDR3 spells CASSFSGRVSGANVLTF. The CDR3 DNA sequence: TGTGCCAGCAGCTTCTCTGGACGGGTCTCTGGGGCCAACGTCCTGACTTTC.

In nucleotides, the CDR3 is TGCGCCAGCAGCTTGGTTGGGTCCGTAGCAGAAGAGACCCAGTACTTC. Translating it yields CASSLVGSVAEETQYF. The chain combines TRBV5-1 with TRBJ2-5; no clear D. Trimming left V 0 bases short and J 3 bases short, with 15 bases between. Germline values: CDR1 SGHRS, CDR2 YFSETQ. The CDR3 is 16 residues long.

V gene TRBV9 combines with J gene TRBJ2-5, with TRBD2 matching 12 bases. This CDR3 has 16 residues. Per the germline V gene, CDR1 is SGDLS and CDR2 is YYNGEE. The V segment lost 0 bases and the J segment 2 bases; nucleotides outside the gene matches: 2. The CDR3 nucleotides read TGTGCCAGCAGCGTAGCAACTAGCGGGGGGCAAGAGACCCAGTACTTC. Translating it yields CASSVATSGGQETQYF.

This sequence joins TRBV6-1 and TRBJ2-1; TRBD1 or TRBD2 may be the D gene (5 bases each). The CDR3 spans 14 residues. V lost 7 bases and J lost 5, with 15 bases in between. Per germline, CDR1 MNHNS and CDR2 SASEGT. CDR3 bases: TGTGCCAGCATCACGGGACGGACAAACAATGAGCAGTTCTTC. Its translation: CASITGRTNNEQFF.

The chain combines TRBV7-2 with TRBJ2-3; 8 bases fit TRBD1. V was pared by 5 bases and J by 1 base, with 11 bases of the junction left unmatched. Germline V gene data show CDR1 as SGHTA and CDR2 as FQGNSA. The CDR3 loop spans 17 amino acids. CDR3 nucleotides: TGTGCCAGCAGCCCCCAACCAGGGGGCGCGGGCACAGATACGCAGTATTTT. Amino acids: CASSPQPGGAGTDTQYF.

This clonotype occurred many times. The rearrangement uses TRBV20-1 and TRBJ1-5; D gene uncertain. The CDR3 contains 14 residues. Germline values: CDR1 DFQATT, CDR2 SNEGSKA (reference sequence). V was pared by 2 bases and J by 3 bases, with 11 bases between. The DNA of the CDR3 is TGCAGTGCTAGAAAGTCAGGACTCAATCAGCCCCAGCATTTT. Protein product: CSARKSGLNQPQHF.

This clonotype was detected ten times or more. The rearrangement links TRBV6-2 or TRBV6-3 to TRBJ2-3; 7 nucleotides match TRBD2. V lost 0 bases and J lost 4; bases outside the gene matches: 4. There are 15 residues in the CDR3. From germline, CDR1 is MNHEY and CDR2 SVGEGT. The CDR3, as DNA: TGTGCCAGCAGTTACTCGGCTAGCGGATCAGATACGCAGTATTTT. Its protein product is CASSYSASGSDTQYF.

This clonotype was found a few times. A read error may account for a junction end that differs from germline. V and J are TRBV7-7 and TRBJ1-1; D remains unclear. The CDR3 covers 9 residues. Germline V gene lookup returns CDR1 SSHAT and CDR2 FNYEAQ (reference sequence). As DNA, the CDR3 is TGTGCTAGCAGCGGTGAAGCTTTCTTT. The encoded protein is CASSGEAFF.

The sample holds many counts of this clonotype. The chain links TRBV20-1 to TRBJ1-5, with D hard to call. The CDR3 consists of 12 residues. V was trimmed by 3 bases and J by 4 bases, leaving 7 bases between them. The germline CDR1 and CDR2 sequences are DFQATT and SNEGSKA (reference sequence). CDR3 loop: CSASQPNQPQHF. The CDR3 DNA reads TGCAGTGCTAGTCAACCGAATCAGCCCCAGCATTTT.

This clonotype was picked up many times. The chain uses TRBV7-2 and TRBJ2-7; the D gene is possibly TRBD1 (6 bases). This CDR3 has 13 amino acids. Between the trimmed V and J ends, which lost 3 bases and 3 bases, there was a span of 9 bases. Germline assignment: CDR1 SGHTA and CDR2 FQGNSA. Here the CDR3 reads CASSFGQYYEQYF. CDR3 nucleotides: TGTGCCAGCAGCTTCGGACAGTACTACGAGCAGTACTTC.

This clonotype was counted only a few times. This sequence joins TRBV28 and TRBJ1-1; 10 bases are shared with TRBD1. The CDR3 has 15 amino acids. V lost 3 bases, J lost 7 bases, and 8 bases stayed unmatched. Germline V gene lookup returns CDR1 MDHEN and CDR2 SYDVKM. This chain's CDR3 is CASSFRRTGGIEAFF. CDR3 DNA: TGTGCCAGCAGTTTTAGGCGGACAGGGGGTATTGAAGCTTTCTTT.

The chain links TRBV4-2 to TRBJ2-5, with D perhaps TRBD1 (6 bases). V lost 6 bases and J 5 bases, leaving 19 bases between the germline ends. The CDR3 covers 15 residues. CDR1 and CDR2 (germline): LGHNA, YNFKEQ. The DNA of the CDR3 is TGTGCCAGCAGTCCGGTAGGGGGTAAATTTGAGACCCAGTACTTC. Its translation: CASSPVGGKFETQYF.

This clonotype was picked up many times. The chain combines TRBV6-2 or TRBV6-3 with TRBJ1-2; 7 nucleotides agree with TRBD1. Germline assignment: CDR1 MNHEY and CDR2 SVGEGT. CDR3 size: 13 residues. After removal of 2 bases from V and 6 bases from J, the junction contained 3 bases not matched to a gene. CDR3 DNA sequence: TGTGCCAGCAGTTACGAGGGGGCTCATGGCTACACCTTC. This translates into CASSYEGAHGYTF.

This clonotype has a handful of counts. The chain uses TRBV29-1 and TRBJ2-5; 8 bases agree with TRBD1. CDR1 SQVTM and CDR2 ANQGSEA come from the germline V gene. The CDR3 totals 13 residues. The trim removed 6 bases at V and 4 bases at J, leaving 7 bases unmatched. DNA for the CDR3: TGCAGCGTCGTGACAGGGGTAGGAGAGACCCAGTACTTC. This gives the protein CSVVTGVGETQYF.

This chain joins TRBV6-2 or TRBV6-3 and TRBJ2-6; 7 positions agree with TRBD1. Unmatched junction bases numbered 10, after V lost 4 bases and J lost 4 bases. Germline CDR1 is MNHEY and CDR2 is SVGEGT. CDR3 length: 17 amino acids. The CDR3 region is CASSLWTGTRGANVLTF. As DNA, the CDR3 is TGTGCCAGCAGTTTGTGGACAGGAACGCGGGGGGCCAACGTCCTGACTTTC.